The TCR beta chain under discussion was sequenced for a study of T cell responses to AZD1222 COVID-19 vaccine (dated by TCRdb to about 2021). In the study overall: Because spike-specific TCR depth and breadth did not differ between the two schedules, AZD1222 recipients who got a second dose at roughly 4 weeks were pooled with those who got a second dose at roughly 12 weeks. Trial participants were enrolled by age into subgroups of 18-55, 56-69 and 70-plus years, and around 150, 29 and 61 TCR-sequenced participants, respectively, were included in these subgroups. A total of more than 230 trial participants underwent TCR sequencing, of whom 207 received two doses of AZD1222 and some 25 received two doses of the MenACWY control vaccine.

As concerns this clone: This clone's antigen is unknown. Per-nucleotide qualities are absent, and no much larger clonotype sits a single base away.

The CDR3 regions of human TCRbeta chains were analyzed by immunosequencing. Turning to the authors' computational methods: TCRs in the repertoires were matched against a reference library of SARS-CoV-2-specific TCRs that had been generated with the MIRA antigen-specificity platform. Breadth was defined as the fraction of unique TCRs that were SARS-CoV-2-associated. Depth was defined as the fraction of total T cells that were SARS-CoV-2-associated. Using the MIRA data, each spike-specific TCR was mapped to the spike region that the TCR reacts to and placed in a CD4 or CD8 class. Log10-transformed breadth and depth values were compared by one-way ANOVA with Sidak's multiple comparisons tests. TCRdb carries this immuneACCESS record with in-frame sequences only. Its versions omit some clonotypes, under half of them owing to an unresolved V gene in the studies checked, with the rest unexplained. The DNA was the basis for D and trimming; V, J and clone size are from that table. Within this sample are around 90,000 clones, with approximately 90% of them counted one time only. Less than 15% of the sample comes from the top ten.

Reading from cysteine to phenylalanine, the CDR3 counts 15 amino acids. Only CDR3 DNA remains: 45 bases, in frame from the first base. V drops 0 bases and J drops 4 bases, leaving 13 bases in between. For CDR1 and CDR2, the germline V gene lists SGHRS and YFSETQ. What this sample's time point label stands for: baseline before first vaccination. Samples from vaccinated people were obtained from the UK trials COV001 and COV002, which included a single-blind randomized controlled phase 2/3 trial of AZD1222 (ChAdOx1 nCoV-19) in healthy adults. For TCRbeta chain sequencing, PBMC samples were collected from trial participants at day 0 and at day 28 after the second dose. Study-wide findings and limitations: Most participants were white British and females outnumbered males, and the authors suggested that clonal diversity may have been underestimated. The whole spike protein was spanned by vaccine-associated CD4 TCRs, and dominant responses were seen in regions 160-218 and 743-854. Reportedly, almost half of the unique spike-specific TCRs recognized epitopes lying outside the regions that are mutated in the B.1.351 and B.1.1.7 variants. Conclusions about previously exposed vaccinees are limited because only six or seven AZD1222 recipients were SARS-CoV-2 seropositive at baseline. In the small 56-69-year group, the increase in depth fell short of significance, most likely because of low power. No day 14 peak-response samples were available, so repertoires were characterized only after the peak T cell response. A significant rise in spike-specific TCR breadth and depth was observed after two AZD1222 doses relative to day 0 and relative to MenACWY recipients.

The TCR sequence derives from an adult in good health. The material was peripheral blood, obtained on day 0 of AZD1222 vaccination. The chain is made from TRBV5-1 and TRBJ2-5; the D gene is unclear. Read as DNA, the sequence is TGCGCCAGCAGCTTGGAGGGTACTCTGGGAGAGACCCAGTACTTC. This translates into CASSLEGTLGETQYF.